These T cell receptor beta chains were read from a single sample in a study of blood T cell repertoires in COVID-19. Assay: immunoSEQ multiplex PCR; the TCRdb copy retains only in-frame clones and omits some. The repertoire holds 130,000 to 150,000 clones, with 88% as singletons. Sequencing was performed on peripheral blood. The receptors stem from a human donor in a cohort sampled during active COVID-19. The CDR3 runs from the conserved cysteine through the conserved F or W. A D gene is named only where the DNA matches it firmly. The listing skips clone size in some rows; elsewhere it reads once, few, many or a size class.

clone_size j_call d_call v_call cdr3_nt cdr3_aa
NA TRBJ2-3 NA TRBV5-1 TGCGCCAGCAGCTTGGAATCAAGCACAGATACGCAGTATTTT CASSLESSTDTQYF
NA TRBJ1-5 NA TRBV19 TGTGCCAGTAGTCCCCCGGGCGGGGGCAGAACTCATCAGCCCCAGCATTTT CASSPPGGGRTHQPQHF
NA TRBJ2-3 TRBD2 TRBV2 TGTGCCAGCAGCCGGGGACTAGCGGCGGGGGATACGCAGTATTTT CASSRGLAAGDTQYF
NA TRBJ1-2 TRBD1 TRBV28 TGTGCCAGCACTACGGGACAGGGGAGGGTTTCCTATGGCTACACCTTC CASTTGQGRVSYGYTF
NA TRBJ2-1 NA TRBV7-9 TGTGCCAGCAGCTCGCCCGACAGGTTCCATGAGCAGTTCTTC CASSSPDRFHEQFF
NA TRBJ2-1 NA TRBV5-1 TGCGCCAGCAGCTCACAGGGTCCTGAGCAGTTCTTC CASSSQGPEQFF
NA TRBJ2-5 NA TRBV19 TGTGCCAGTAGCCTGCGGATCCCCAGCGATGAGACCCAGTACTTC CASSLRIPSDETQYF
NA TRBJ2-1 NA TRBV4-2 TGTGCCAGCAGCCAAGAGTTAGCAGGGCCGGACAATGAGCAGTTCTTC CASSQELAGPDNEQFF
NA TRBJ2-3 NA TRBV11-2 TGTGCCAGCAGCTTAATAAGCACAGATACGCAGTATTTT CASSLISTDTQYF
NA TRBJ2-3 TRBD2 TRBV4-1 TGCGCCAGCAGCCAAGATAGCCTAGCGGGGGATACGCAGTATTTT CASSQDSLAGDTQYF
NA TRBJ1-2 TRBD1 TRBV6-2/TRBV6-3 TGTGCCAGCAGTAACGGACAGGGGGCGACCTATGGCTACACCTTC CASSNGQGATYGYTF
NA TRBJ2-1 TRBD1 TRBV6-5 TGTGCCAGCAGTTACTCCCTAGGGACAGGGGTTGAGCAGTTCTTC CASSYSLGTGVEQFF
once TRBJ1-1 TRBD1 TRBV6-1 TGTGCCAGCAGTGACGGGACAGGAGGGACTGAAGCTTTCTTT CASSDGTGGTEAFF
NA TRBJ2-5 TRBD1 TRBV28 TGTGCCAGCAGCCAAGTGAACAGGGGGCGGGAGACCCAGTACTTC CASSQVNRGRETQYF
once TRBJ1-1 TRBD1 TRBV4-1 TGCGCCAGCAGCCAAATACAGGGGCGGAACACTGAAGCTTTCTTT CASSQIQGRNTEAFF
once TRBJ1-1 TRBD1 TRBV19 TGTGCCAGTACGTTGACAGGGGGCAAGACTGAAGCTTTCTTT CASTLTGGKTEAFF
NA TRBJ2-2 NA TRBV11-2 TGTGCCAGCACCCATTCTGGGCAGGGGGGCACCGGGGAGCTGTTTTTT CASTHSGQGGTGELFF
medium-sized TRBJ2-1 TRBD2 TRBV30 TGTGCCTGGAGTGCCCTGACTAGCGGGGGATCCAATGAGCAGTTCTTC CAWSALTSGGSNEQFF
NA TRBJ1-1 TRBD1 TRBV4-3 TGCGCCAGCAGCCAAGATTCCGGGACAGGAGGGTTTGAAGCTTTCTTT CASSQDSGTGGFEAFF
NA TRBJ1-4 NA TRBV11-1 TGTGCCAGCAGCTTAGCCCCTGGCGGTGCGGGTGAAAAACTGTTTTTT CASSLAPGGAGEKLFF
NA TRBJ1-3 NA TRBV10-3 TGTGCCATCAGTGGATTGCGGACAGACGCTGGAAACACCATATATTTT CAISGLRTDAGNTIYF
NA TRBJ1-1 NA TRBV4-2 TGTGCCAGCAGCCAAGTAACCTCTCAGGGCGTTGAAGCTTTCTTT CASSQVTSQGVEAFF
NA TRBJ2-5 TRBD1 TRBV13 TGTGCCAGCAGCCGTTACGGGACAGGGGCAGAGACCCAGTACTTC CASSRYGTGAETQYF
few TRBJ1-1 TRBD1 TRBV7-3 TGTGCCAGCAGTCCGACAGGGTCCACTGAAGCTTTCTTT CASSPTGSTEAFF
NA TRBJ2-7 TRBD2 TRBV28 TGTGCCAGCAGTTTATGGCTAGCGGGAACCCACGAGCAGTACTTC CASSLWLAGTHEQYF
NA TRBJ1-3 TRBD1 TRBV7-3 TGTGCCAGCAGCCCCGGGACAGGCTCTGGAAACACCATATATTTT CASSPGTGSGNTIYF
NA TRBJ2-7 TRBD2 TRBV5-1 TGCGCCAGCGGTATAGCGGGAGGGCCCGACTACGAGCAGTACTTC CASGIAGGPDYEQYF